This T cell receptor (beta chain) derives from a study of regulatory T cells in long-lasting Graves disease. Study as a whole: Persistent cases were those of Graves' disease that involved over 5 years of antithyroid drugs with positive TSH receptor antibodies. Study-wide results and caveats: For persistent Graves' patients, TCR diversity was lower than for newly diagnosed ones. Among samples with persistent disease, TRBV28, TRBJ1-2 and TRBJ2-5 were favored. The researchers studied only peripheral blood, not thyroid tissue.

Arm-PCR of CDR3 regions and iRepertoire HTBI primers were used to build TCR beta libraries. TCRdb re-called the multiplex PCR reads through MiXCR, storing one row per CDR3 protein. Seen here are roughly 300,000 distinct CDR3 sequences, around a fifth observed once, and the top ten hold roughly 56%. Time point reported: persistent/refractory GD, antithyroid drugs over 5 years with positive TRAb. Extracted RNA from PBMCs served as the source of the TCR library. This clonotype was seen more than once but under ten times. Antigen unknown. Germline V lookup: CDR1 SEHNR, CDR2 FQNEAQ (reference sequence). This CDR3 is built from 15 residues. V dropped 0 bases and J dropped 9 bases, with 12 bases sitting between them.

The gene calls are TRBV7-9 and TRBJ1-6; D perhaps matches TRBD1 (5 bases). The clonotype comes from a female donor with Graves disease. The sample was peripheral blood mononuclear cells (PBMCs), taken when the disease was refractory, from a patient treated with antithyroid drugs. CDR3 in DNA: TGTGCCAGCAGCTTAGCGGGGGGAAGTGGTTCACCCCTCCACTTT. Its translation is CASSLAGGSGSPLHF.